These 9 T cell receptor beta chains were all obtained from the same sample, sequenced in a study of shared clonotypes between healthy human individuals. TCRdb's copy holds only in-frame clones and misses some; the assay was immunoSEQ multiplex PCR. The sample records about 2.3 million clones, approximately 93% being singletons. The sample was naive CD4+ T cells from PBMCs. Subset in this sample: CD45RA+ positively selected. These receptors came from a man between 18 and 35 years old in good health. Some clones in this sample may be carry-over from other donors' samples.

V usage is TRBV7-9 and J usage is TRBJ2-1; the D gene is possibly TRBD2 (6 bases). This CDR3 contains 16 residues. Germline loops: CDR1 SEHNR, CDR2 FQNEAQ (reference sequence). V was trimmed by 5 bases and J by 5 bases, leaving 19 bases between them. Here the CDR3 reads CASSPRGGGSHNEQFF. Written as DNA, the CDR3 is TGTGCCAGCAGCCCTAGGGGTGGGGGGTCCCACAATGAGCAGTTCTTC.

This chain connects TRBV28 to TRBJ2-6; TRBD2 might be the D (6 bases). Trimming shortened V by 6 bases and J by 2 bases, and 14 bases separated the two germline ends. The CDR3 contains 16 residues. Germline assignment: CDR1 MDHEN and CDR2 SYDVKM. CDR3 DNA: TGTGCCAGCAGGGTACCGGGGGTCCCTGGGGCCAACGTCCTGACTTTC. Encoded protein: CASRVPGVPGANVLTF.

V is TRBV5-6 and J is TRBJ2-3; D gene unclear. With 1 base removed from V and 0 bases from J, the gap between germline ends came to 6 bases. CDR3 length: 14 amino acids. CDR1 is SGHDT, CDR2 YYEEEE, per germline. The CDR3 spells CASSLWASTDTQYF. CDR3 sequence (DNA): TGTGCCAGCAGCTTGTGGGCCAGCACAGATACGCAGTATTTT.

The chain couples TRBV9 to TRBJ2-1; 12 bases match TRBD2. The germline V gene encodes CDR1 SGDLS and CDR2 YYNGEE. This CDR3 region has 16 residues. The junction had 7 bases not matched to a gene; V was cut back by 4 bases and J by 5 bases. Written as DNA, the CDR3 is TGTGCCAGCAGCTCTCGGACTAGCGGGGTAAACAATGAGCAGTTCTTC. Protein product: CASSSRTSGVNNEQFF.

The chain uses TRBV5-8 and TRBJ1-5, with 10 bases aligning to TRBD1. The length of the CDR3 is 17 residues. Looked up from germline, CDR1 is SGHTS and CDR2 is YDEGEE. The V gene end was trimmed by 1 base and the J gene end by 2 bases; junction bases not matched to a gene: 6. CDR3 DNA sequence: TGTGCCAGCAGCTTGACGGTCGGGACAGGGGGCAATCAGCCCCAGCATTTT. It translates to CASSLTVGTGGNQPQHF.

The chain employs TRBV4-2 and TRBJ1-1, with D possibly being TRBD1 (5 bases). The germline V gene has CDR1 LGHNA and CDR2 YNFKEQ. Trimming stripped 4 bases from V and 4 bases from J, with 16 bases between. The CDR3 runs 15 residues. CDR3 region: CASSRRAGGTTEAFF. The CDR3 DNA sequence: TGTGCCAGCAGCCGGCGGGCAGGTGGGACCACTGAAGCTTTCTTT.

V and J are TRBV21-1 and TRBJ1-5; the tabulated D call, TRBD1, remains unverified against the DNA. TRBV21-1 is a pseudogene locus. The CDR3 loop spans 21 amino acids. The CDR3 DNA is TGTGCCAGCAGCAAAGGGAAAGGACAGCGGCCGACTCTTTATAGCAATCAGCCCCAGCATTTT. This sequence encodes CASSKGKGQRPTLYSNQPQHF.

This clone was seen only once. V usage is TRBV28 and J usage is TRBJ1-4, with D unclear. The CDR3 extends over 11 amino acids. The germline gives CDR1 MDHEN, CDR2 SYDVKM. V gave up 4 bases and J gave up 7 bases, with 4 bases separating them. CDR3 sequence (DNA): TGTGCCAGCAGTTCTGGTGAAAAACTGTTTTTT. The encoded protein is CASSSGEKLFF.

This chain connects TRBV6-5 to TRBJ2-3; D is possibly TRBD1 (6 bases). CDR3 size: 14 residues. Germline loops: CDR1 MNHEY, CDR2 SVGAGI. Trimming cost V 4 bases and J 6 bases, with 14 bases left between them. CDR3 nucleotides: TGTGCCAGCAGTTCGAGGGGGTTCGAGGATACGCAGTATTTT. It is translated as CASSSRGFEDTQYF.